The rows below give T cell receptor beta chains drawn from one sample of a study of blood T cell repertoires in COVID-19. Measured with immunoSEQ multiplex PCR; TCRdb has only the in-frame clones, and not every one. The table lists 250,000 to 300,000 clones, approximately 87% of them singletons. Sequencing was carried out using peripheral blood. The receptor set was obtained from a man between 60 and 75 years old who had recovered from COVID-19. The CDR3 runs from the conserved cysteine through the conserved F or W. The D gene is left open where the match is weak. Clone size is stated in some rows and not others, as once, few, many or a class when expanded.

D gene: .
clone size: few
J gene: TRBJ2-7
CDR3 length: 12
V gene: TRBV2
CDR3 DNA: TGTGCCAGCGTCGGGAGTGGCTACGAGCAGTACTTC
CDR3 protein: CASVGSGYEQYF

D gene: TRBD1
clone size: .
J gene: TRBJ1-1
CDR3 length: 14
V gene: TRBV5-5
CDR3 DNA: TGTGCCAGCAGCTTGGACAGGGGGTCCACTGAAGCTTTCTTT
CDR3 protein: CASSLDRGSTEAFF

D gene: .
clone size: .
J gene: TRBJ1-3
CDR3 length: 15
V gene: TRBV15
CDR3 DNA: TGTGCCACCAGCAGAGACAGGGGATCTGGAAACACCATATATTTT
CDR3 protein: CATSRDRGSGNTIYF

D gene: .
clone size: .
J gene: TRBJ1-5
CDR3 length: 16
V gene: TRBV6-6
CDR3 DNA: TGTGCCAGCAGTTACCCGGGCCAGGGCAGGTGGCAGCCCCAGCATTTT
CDR3 protein: CASSYPGQGRWQPQHF

D gene: TRBD1
clone size: .
J gene: TRBJ1-1
CDR3 length: 12
V gene: TRBV29-1
CDR3 DNA: TGCAGCGTGACAGGGGAGGGCACTGAAGCTTTCTTT
CDR3 protein: CSVTGEGTEAFF

D gene: .
clone size: .
J gene: TRBJ2-7
CDR3 length: 14
V gene: TRBV18
CDR3 DNA: TGTGCCAGCTCACCAACCACTAGTCAGTACGAGCAGTACTTC
CDR3 protein: CASSPTTSQYEQYF

D gene: TRBD1
clone size: .
J gene: TRBJ2-2
CDR3 length: 18
V gene: TRBV7-6
CDR3 DNA: TGTGCCAGCAGCCAGGGACAGGGACTCCCCTTGAACACCGGGGAGCTGTTTTTT
CDR3 protein: CASSQGQGLPLNTGELFF

D gene: .
clone size: .
J gene: TRBJ2-5
CDR3 length: 14
V gene: TRBV7-7
CDR3 DNA: TGTGCCAGCAGCCCACGGGAGCTGGAAGAGACCCAGTACTTC
CDR3 protein: CASSPRELEETQYF

D gene: .
clone size: once
J gene: TRBJ2-7
CDR3 length: 13
V gene: TRBV5-8
CDR3 DNA: TGTGCCAGCAGCCCGACGAGGGTTTACGAGCAGTACTTC
CDR3 protein: CASSPTRVYEQYF

D gene: TRBD1
clone size: .
J gene: TRBJ1-2
CDR3 length: 13
V gene: TRBV9
CDR3 DNA: TGTGCCAGCACCGAGACAGGGAACTATGGCTACACCTTC
CDR3 protein: CASTETGNYGYTF